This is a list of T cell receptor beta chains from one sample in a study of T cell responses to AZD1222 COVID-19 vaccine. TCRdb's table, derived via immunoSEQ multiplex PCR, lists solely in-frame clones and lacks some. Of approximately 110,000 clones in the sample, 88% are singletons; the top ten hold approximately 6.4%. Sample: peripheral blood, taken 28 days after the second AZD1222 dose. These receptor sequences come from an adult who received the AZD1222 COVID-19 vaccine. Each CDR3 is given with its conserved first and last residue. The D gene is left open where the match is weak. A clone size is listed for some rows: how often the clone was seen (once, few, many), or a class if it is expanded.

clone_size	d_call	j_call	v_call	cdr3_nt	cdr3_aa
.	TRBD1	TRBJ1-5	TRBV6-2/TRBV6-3	TGTGCCAGCAGTTATGGGCGACAGGGGAATCAGCCCCAGCATTTT	CASSYGRQGNQPQHF
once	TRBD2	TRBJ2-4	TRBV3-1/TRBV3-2	TGTGCCAGCAGCGCATATCCTAGCGGGGGGGGTAGGACCAAAAACATTCAGTACTTC	CASSAYPSGGGRTKNIQYF
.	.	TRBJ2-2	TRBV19	TGTGCCAGTAGTGACTCGGGGGGCGCTGGGGGCGGGGAGCTGTTTTTT	CASSDSGGAGGGELFF
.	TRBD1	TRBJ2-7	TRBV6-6	TGTGCCAGCACCGGGACAGACTACGAGCAGTACTTC	CASTGTDYEQYF
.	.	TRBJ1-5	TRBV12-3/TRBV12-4	TGTGCCAGCGGACGCGGGAGCAATCAGCCCCAGCATTTT	CASGRGSNQPQHF
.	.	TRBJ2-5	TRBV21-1	TGTGCCAGCAGCACCGGGGGGGGCACAGGGAAACAAGAGACCCAGTACTTC	CASSTGGGTGKQETQYF
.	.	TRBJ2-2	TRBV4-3	TGCGCCAGCTCTCGGGAGATCCATGTGGGCACCGGGGAGCTGTTTTTT	CASSREIHVGTGELFF
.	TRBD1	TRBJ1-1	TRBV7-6	TGTGCCAGCAGCTTAGCGCCGGGACAGGGCTTGAACACTGAAGCTTTCTTT	CASSLAPGQGLNTEAFF
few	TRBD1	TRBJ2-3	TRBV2	TGTGCCAGCAGTGCAGACAGGGGCACAGATACGCAGTATTTT	CASSADRGTDTQYF
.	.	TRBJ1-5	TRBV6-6	TGTGCCAGCAGAGCGGCGGGCACTAGCAATCAGCCCCAGCATTTT	CASRAAGTSNQPQHF
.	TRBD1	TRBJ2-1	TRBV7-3	TGTGCCAGCAGCTTAGGGACAGGGCCTTACAATGAGCAGTTCTTC	CASSLGTGPYNEQFF
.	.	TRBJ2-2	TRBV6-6	TGTGCCAGCAGTTACGAGGGGGATAGGGAGCTGTTTTTT	CASSYEGDRELFF
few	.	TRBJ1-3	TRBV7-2	TGTGCCAGCAGCAGAACAGCTGATGGAAACACCATATATTTT	CASSRTADGNTIYF
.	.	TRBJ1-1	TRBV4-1	TGCGCCAGCAGTGGGGAGGAAAAAGCTTTCTTT	CASSGEEKAFF
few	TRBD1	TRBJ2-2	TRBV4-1	TGCGCCAGCAGCGCCCGGGACAGGGGGCGCGGGAACACCGGGGAGCTGTTTTTT	CASSARDRGRGNTGELFF
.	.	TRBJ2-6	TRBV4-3	TGCGCCAGCAGCCACAACAGGGCTGGGGCCAACGTCCTGACTTTC	CASSHNRAGANVLTF
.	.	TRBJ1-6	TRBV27	TGTGCCAGCAGAGACGAGACAGATGATTCACCCCTCCACTTT	CASRDETDDSPLHF
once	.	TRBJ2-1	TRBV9	TGTGCCAGCAGCGTCGGATCGCCCTCCAATGAGCAGTTCTTC	CASSVGSPSNEQFF
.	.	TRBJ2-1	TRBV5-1	TGCGCCAGCAGCTCCTCCCAGGTCCAGTTCTTC	CASSSSQVQFF
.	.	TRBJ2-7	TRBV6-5	TGTGCCAGCACTCCGGGACAAGGGGGCTACGAGCAGTACTTC	CASTPGQGGYEQYF
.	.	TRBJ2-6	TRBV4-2	TGTGCCAGCAGCCAAGATTGGTTCGCAGAGGCACGATCTGGGGCCAACGTCCTGACTTTC	CASSQDWFAEARSGANVLTF
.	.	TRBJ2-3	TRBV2	TGTGCCAGCAGTGTGAGAGATACGCAGTATTTT	CASSVRDTQYF
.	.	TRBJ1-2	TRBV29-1	TGCAGCGGCCTCAATGGGGGGAACACCCCCGATCACTATGGCTACACCTTC	CSGLNGGNTPDHYGYTF
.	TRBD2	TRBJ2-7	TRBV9	TGTGCCAGCAGCGTAGGCCCAGCGGGGGGCCTAAACTACGAGCAGTACTTC	CASSVGPAGGLNYEQYF
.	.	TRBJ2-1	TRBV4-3	TGCGCCAGCAGCCAAGATTTCGGGGGACCCTACAATGAGCAGTTCTTC	CASSQDFGGPYNEQFF
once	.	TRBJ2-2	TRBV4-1	TGCGCCAGCAGTTTTATCGGGGGAACCGGGGAGCTGTTTTTT	CASSFIGGTGELFF
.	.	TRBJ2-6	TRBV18	TGTGCCAGCTCACCACTTCCCGGCTCTGGGGCCAACGTCCTGACTTTC	CASSPLPGSGANVLTF
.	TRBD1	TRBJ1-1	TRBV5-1	TGCGCCAGCAGCTGGGGACAGGGTAACACTGAAGCTTTCTTT	CASSWGQGNTEAFF
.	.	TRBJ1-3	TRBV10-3	TGTGCCATCAGTGACAGGATCTCTGGAAACACCATATATTTT	CAISDRISGNTIYF
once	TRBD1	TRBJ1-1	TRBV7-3	TGTGCCAGCAGTCCGACAGGGAGTATTGCTGAAGCTTTCTTT	CASSPTGSIAEAFF
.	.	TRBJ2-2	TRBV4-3	TGCGCCAGCAGCCAGCGCGGGCGGGGGCCAGAGGCGACGAACACCGGGGAGCTGTTTTTT	CASSQRGRGPEATNTGELFF
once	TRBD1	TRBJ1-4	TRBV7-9	TGTGCCAGCAGCTTAGGAAGGACAGGGATTAATGAAAAACTGTTTTTT	CASSLGRTGINEKLFF
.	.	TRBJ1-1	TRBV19	TGTGCCAGTAGTATCCTAGGGGGCACTGAAGCTTTCTTT	CASSILGGTEAFF
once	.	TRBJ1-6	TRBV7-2	TGTGCCAGCAGCTTAGCTATCCTCGAAAGGAGCTATAATTCACCCCTCCACTTT	CASSLAILERSYNSPLHF
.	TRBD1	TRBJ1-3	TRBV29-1	TGCAGCGTTGGAGACACAGGGGGCGGAAACACCATATATTTT	CSVGDTGGGNTIYF
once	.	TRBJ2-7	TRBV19	TGTGCCAGTAGTATAGAAACGACAGCCGTAGGCTACGAGCAGTACTTC	CASSIETTAVGYEQYF
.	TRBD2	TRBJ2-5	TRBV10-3	TGTGCCATCAGTGTTAGCGGGGGACAAAAAGAGACCCAGTACTTC	CAISVSGGQKETQYF
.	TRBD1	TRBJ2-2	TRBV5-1	TGCGCCAGCAGCTTGAGTTTGGGACAGGGGGTTTCCGGGGAGCTGTTTTTT	CASSLSLGQGVSGELFF
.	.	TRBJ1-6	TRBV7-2	TGTGCCAGCAGCTTCCTACTGGGGGGTAATTCACCCCTCCACTTT	CASSFLLGGNSPLHF